Listed below are T cell receptor beta chains from one sample, sequenced in a study of T cells after yellow fever vaccination. TCRdb used MiXCR to reprocess the 5' RACE reads, holding one entry per CDR3 protein. The repertoire has roughly 50,000 distinct CDR3 sequences, 7.4% of them found once; the top ten carry 28%. The sequenced sample was CD8+ T cells sorted from PBMCs, obtained approximately 15 days after the first yellow fever vaccination. These TCRs come from a man in his late teens or twenties who received the YFV17D yellow fever vaccine. CDR3s include the opening cysteine and the closing phenylalanine or tryptophan. D genes are given only for firm matches. Not every row has a clone size; where given, it reads once, few, many or a size class.

v_call,d_call,j_call,clone_size,cdr3_aa,cdr3_nt
TRBV7-3,TRBD1,TRBJ2-1,few,CASSSGTGYGEQFF,TGTGCCAGCAGCTCCGGGACAGGGTACGGTGAGCAGTTCTTC
TRBV29-1,TRBD2,TRBJ2-3,few,CSVEGSVLGGTDTQYF,TGCAGCGTTGAAGGGTCTGTACTGGGAGGGACAGATACGCAGTATTTT
TRBV7-6,TRBD2,TRBJ2-1,many,CASSLGLAGPLNEQFF,TGTGCCAGCAGCTTAGGACTAGCGGGGCCCCTCAATGAGCAGTTCTTC
TRBV9,-,TRBJ2-1,many,CASSLGEGASYNEQFF,TGTGCCAGCAGCTTAGGGGAGGGGGCCTCGTACAATGAGCAGTTCTTC
TRBV28,TRBD1,TRBJ2-3,-,CAATLGQDARTQYF,TGTGCAGCGACCCTGGGACAGGACGCACGTACGCAGTATTTT
TRBV7-9,-,TRBJ1-1,few,CASREGGNTEAFF,TGTGCCAGCAGAGAGGGGGGGAACACTGAAGCTTTCTTT
TRBV4-1,TRBD2,TRBJ2-5,many,CASGTELPGLAEQETQYF,TGCGCCAGCGGGACCGAACTTCCGGGACTAGCGGAACAAGAGACCCAGTACTTC
TRBV7-8,TRBD1,TRBJ1-6,many,CASSPRDRFNYNSPLHF,TGTGCCAGCAGCCCACGGGACAGGTTCAACTATAATTCACCCCTCCACTTT
TRBV20-1,TRBD2,TRBJ2-1,-,CSARGGSSYNEQFF,TGCAGTGCTAGAGGCGGGAGCTCCTACAATGAGCAGTTCTTC
TRBV30,TRBD2,TRBJ2-3,many,CASKASGGTTDTQYF,TGTGCCTCAAAGGCTAGCGGGGGTACCACAGATACGCAGTATTTT
TRBV11-1,-,TRBJ1-5,few,CASSPSWRVLVVNQPQHF,TGTGCCAGCAGCCCGAGCTGGCGGGTATTGGTGGTCAATCAGCCCCAGCATTTT